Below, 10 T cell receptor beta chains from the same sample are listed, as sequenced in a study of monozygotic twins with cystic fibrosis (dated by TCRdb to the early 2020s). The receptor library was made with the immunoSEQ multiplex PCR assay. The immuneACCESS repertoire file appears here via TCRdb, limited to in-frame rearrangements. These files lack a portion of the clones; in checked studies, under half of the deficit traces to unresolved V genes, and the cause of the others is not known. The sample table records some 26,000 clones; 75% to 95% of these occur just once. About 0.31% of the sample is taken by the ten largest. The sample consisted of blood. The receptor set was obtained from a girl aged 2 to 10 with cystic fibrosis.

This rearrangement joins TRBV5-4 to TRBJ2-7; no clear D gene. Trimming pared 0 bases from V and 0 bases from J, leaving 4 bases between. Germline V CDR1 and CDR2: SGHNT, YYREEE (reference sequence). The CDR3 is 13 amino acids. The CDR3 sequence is CASSLGSSYEQYF. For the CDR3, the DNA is TGTGCCAGCAGCTTGGGGTCCTCCTACGAGCAGTACTTC.

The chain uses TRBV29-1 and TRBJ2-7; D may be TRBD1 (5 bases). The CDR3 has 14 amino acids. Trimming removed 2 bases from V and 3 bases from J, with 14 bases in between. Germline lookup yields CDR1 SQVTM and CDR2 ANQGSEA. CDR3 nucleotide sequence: TGCAGCGTTGAATCAGAAGATAGGGGCTACGAGCAGTACTTC. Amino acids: CSVESEDRGYEQYF.

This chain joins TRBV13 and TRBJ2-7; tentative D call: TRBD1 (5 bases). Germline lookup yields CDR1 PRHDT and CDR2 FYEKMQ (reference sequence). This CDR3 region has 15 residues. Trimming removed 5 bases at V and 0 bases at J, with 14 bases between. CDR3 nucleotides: TGTGCCAGCAGCCCGCGTACCGACAGCTCCTACGAGCAGTACTTC. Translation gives CASSPRTDSSYEQYF.

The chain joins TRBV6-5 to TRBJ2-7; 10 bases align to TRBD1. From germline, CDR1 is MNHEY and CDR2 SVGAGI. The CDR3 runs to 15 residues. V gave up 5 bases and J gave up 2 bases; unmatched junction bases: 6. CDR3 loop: CASSKDRGNPYEQYF. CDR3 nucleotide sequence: TGTGCCAGCAGTAAGGACAGGGGGAACCCCTACGAGCAGTACTTC.

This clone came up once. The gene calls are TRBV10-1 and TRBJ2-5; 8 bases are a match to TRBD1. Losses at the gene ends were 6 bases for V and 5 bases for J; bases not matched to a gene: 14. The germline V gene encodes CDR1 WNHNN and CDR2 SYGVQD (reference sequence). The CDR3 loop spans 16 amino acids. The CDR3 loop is CASSDPHSGGKETQYF. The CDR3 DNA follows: TGCGCCAGCAGCGACCCCCATTCAGGGGGCAAGGAGACCCAGTACTTC.

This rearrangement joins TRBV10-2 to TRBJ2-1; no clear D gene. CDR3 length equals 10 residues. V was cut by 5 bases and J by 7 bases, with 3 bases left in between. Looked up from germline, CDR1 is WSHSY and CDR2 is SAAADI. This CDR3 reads CASSYNEQFF. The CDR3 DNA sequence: TGCGCCAGCAGTTATAATGAGCAGTTCTTC.

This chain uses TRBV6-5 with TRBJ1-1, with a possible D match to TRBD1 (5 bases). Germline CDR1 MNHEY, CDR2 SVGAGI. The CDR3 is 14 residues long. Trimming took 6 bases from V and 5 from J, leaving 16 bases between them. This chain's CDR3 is CASRDAQGKTEAFF. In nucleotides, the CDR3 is TGTGCCAGCAGGGACGCCCAGGGAAAAACTGAAGCTTTCTTT.

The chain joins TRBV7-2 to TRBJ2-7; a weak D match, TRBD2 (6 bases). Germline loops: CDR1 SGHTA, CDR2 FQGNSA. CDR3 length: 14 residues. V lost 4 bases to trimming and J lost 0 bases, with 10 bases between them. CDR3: CASSSVSGSYEQYF. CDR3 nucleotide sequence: TGTGCCAGCAGCTCAGTTAGCGGCTCCTACGAGCAGTACTTC.

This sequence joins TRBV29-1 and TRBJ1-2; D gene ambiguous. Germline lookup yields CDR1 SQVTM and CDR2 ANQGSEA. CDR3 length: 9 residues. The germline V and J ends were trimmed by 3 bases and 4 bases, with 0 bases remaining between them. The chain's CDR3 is CSVDYGYTF. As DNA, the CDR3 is TGCAGCGTTGACTATGGCTACACCTTC.

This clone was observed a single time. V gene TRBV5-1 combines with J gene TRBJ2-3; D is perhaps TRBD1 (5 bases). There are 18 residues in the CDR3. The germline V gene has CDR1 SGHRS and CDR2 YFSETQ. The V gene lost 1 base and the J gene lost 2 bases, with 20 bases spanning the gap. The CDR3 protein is CASSLSTGDGWLTDTQYF. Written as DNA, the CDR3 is TGCGCCAGCAGCTTGAGTACAGGTGATGGGTGGCTCACAGATACGCAGTATTTT.